A single T cell receptor beta chain is shown here with its context. What it binds is not known. The sample originates from a study of OX40 agonist ivuxolimab in advanced cancers. About the research overall: Each patient was given ivuxolimab into a vein every 2 weeks, at 0.01 to 10 mg/kg. Overall study findings and caveats: Also showing low normalized T-cell clonal expansion were some of the nonresponders.

The method was immunoSEQ multiplex PCR; TCRdb's version includes in-frame clones alone and lacks a portion of them. The table has 2,500 to 3,000 clones, just under 80% seen once. CDR3 size: 15 residues. CDR1 is MNHNY and CDR2 is SVGAGI in the germline V gene (reference sequence). V trimming: 5 bases; J trimming: 5 bases; junction bases outside the gene matches: 5. The source of this sequence is an adult with an advanced solid tumor such as melanoma, head and neck, liver or kidney cancer. The gene calls are TRBV6-6 and TRBJ2-1, with 11 bases lining up with TRBD2. Sequenced material: CD4+ or CD8+ T cells sorted from blood, taken in a trial of the OX40 agonist ivuxolimab. The CDR3 region has the DNA TGTGCCAGCAGTACCGGGACTAGCGGTCACAATGAGCAGTTCTTC. Its translation: CASSTGTSGHNEQFF.